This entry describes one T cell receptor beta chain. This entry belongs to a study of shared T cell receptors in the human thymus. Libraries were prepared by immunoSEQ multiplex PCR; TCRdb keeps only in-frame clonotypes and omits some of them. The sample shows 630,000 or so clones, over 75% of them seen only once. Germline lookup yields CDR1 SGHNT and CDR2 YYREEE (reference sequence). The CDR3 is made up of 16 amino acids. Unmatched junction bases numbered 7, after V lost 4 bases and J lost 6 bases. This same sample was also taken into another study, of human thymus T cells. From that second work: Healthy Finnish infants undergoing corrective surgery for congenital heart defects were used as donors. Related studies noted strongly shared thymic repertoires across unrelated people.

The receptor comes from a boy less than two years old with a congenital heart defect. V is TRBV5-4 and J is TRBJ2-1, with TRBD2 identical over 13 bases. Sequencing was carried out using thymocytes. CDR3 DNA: TGTGCCAGCAGCCGAACCGGGACTAGCGGGGTCAATGAGCAGTTCTTC. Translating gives CASSRTGTSGVNEQFF.